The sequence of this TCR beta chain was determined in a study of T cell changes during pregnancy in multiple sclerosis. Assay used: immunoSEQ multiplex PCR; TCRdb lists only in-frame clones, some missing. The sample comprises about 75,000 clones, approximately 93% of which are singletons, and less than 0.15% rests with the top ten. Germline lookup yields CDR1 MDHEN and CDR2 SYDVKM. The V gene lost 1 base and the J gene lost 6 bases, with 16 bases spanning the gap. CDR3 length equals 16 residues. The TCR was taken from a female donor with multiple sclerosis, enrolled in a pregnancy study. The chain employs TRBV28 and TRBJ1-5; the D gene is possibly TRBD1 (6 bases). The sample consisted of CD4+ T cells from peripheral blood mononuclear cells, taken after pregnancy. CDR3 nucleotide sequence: TGTGCCAGCAGTTTATTTGCGGGGGCTCAGGGTCAGCCCCAGCATTTT. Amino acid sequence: CASSLFAGAQGQPQHF. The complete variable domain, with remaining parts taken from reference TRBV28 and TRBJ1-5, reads DVKVTQSSRYLVKRTGEKVFLECVQDMDHENMFWYRQDPGLGLRLIYFSYDVKMKEKGDIPEGYSVSREKKERFSLILESASTNQTSMYLCASSLFAGAQGQPQHFGDGTRLSIL.